This TCR beta chain was recorded in a study of radiotherapy plus CTLA-4 blockade in lung cancer. In the study overall: With over 25% of patients having disease control, objective responses were seen in approximately 17%.

In germline, CDR1 is MDHEN, CDR2 SYDVKM. The V and J ends lost 6 bases and 7 bases, in that order; junction bases with no gene match: 9. The length of the CDR3 is 15 residues. The data were produced by immunoSEQ multiplex PCR, yet TCRdb's version contains in-frame clones alone and is incomplete. The sample has some 92,000 clones; 75% to 90% are singletons. On this clone itself: Its antigen is undetermined.

The study, taken as a whole, reports: Clones derived from tumor TCRs expanded in blood after radiotherapy plus ipilimumab. Best predicting response, reportedly, were early blood T cell clone dynamics, with interferon-beta.

Enrolled patients, whose metastatic non-small-cell lung cancer was chemo-refractory, received focal radiation plus CTLA-4 blockade with ipilimumab. The starting material was peripheral blood, obtained from a patient treated with radiotherapy plus ipilimumab. The gene calls are TRBV28 and TRBJ2-1, with 10 bases aligning to TRBD2. The TCR comes from a human donor with non-small cell lung cancer who had a partial response to radiotherapy plus ipilimumab. The CDR3, as DNA: TGTGCCAGCAGCCAAGCGGGAGCGGGGGGGAATGAGCAGTTCTTC. Translated: CASSQAGAGGNEQFF.